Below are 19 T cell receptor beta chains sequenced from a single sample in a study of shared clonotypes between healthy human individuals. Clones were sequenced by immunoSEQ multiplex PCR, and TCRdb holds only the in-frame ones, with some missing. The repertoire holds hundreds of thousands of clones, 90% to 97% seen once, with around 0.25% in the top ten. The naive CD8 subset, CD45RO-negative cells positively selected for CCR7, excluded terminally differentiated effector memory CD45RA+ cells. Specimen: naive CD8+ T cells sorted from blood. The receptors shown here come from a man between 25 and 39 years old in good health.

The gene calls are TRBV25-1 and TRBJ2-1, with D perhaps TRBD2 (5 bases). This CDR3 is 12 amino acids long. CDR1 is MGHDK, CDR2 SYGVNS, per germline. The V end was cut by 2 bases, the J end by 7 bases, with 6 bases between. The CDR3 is CASSETGNEQFF. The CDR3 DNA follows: TGTGCCAGCAGTGAAACGGGGAATGAGCAGTTCTTC.

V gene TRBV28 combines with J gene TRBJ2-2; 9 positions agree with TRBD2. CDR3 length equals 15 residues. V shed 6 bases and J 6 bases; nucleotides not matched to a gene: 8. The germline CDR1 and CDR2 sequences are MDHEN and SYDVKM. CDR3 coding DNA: TGTGCCAGCAGCAATAGCGGGAGAAGCGCCGGGGAGCTGTTTTTT. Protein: CASSNSGRSAGELFF.

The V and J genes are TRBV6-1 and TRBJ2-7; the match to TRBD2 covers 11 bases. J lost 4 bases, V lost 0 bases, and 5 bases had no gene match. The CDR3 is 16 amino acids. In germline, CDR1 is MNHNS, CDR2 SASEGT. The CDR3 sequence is CASSEAASGRFYEQYF. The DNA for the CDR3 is TGTGCCAGCAGTGAAGCGGCTAGCGGGAGGTTTTACGAGCAGTACTTC.

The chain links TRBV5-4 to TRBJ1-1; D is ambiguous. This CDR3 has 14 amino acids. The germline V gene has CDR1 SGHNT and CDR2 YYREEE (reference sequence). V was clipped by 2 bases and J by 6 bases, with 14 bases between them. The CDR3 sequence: CASSFGSNDPEAFF. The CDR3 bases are TGTGCCAGCAGCTTCGGCAGCAATGATCCTGAAGCTTTCTTT.

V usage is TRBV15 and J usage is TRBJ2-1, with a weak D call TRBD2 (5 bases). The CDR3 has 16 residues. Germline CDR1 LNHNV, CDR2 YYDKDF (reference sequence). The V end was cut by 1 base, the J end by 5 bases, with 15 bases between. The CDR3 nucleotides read TGTGCCACCAGCAGAGTTCGGGATAGGAGGAACAATGAGCAGTTCTTC. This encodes CATSRVRDRRNNEQFF.

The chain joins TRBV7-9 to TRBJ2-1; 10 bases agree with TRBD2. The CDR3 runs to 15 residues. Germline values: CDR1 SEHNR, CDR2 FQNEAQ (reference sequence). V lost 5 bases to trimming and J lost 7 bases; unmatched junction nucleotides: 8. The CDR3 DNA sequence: TGTGCCAGCAGCCCTAGCGGGAGCGGCTTTAATGAGCAGTTCTTC. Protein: CASSPSGSGFNEQFF.

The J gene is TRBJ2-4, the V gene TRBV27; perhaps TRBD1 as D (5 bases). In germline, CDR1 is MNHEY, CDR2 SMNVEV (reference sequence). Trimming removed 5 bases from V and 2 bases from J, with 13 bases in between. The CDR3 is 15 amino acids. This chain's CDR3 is CASSPYWGSKNIQYF. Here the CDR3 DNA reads TGTGCCAGCAGTCCCTATTGGGGCTCCAAAAACATTCAGTACTTC.

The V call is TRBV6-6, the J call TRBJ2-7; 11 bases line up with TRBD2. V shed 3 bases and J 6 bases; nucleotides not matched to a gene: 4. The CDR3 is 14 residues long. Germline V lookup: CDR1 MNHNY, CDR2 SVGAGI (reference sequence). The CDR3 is CASSYGLAGGEQYF. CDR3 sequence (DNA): TGTGCCAGCAGTTATGGACTAGCGGGCGGCGAGCAGTACTTC.

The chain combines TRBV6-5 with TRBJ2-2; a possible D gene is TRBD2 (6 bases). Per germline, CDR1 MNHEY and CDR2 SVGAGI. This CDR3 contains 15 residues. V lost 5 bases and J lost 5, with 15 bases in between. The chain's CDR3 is CASSPAGGRTGELFF. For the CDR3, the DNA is TGTGCCAGCAGTCCGGCCGGGGGTAGGACCGGGGAGCTGTTTTTT.

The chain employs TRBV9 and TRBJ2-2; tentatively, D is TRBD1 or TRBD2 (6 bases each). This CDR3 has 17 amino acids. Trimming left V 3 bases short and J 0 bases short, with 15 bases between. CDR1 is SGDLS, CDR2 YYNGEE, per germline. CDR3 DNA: TGTGCCAGCAGCGAGAACAGGGACTCCGCGAACACCGGGGAGCTGTTTTTT. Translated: CASSENRDSANTGELFF.

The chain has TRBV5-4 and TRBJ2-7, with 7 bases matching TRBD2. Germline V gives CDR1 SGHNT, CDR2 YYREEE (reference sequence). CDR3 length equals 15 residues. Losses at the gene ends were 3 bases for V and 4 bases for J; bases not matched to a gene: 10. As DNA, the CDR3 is TGTGCCAGCAGCTCCCCGGAGGCGGGAGTATACGAGCAGTACTTC. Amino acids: CASSSPEAGVYEQYF.

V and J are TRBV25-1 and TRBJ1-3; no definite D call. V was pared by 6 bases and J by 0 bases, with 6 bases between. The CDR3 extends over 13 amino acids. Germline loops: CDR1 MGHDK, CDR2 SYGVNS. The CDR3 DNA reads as TGTGCCAGCAGAACAGACTCTGGAAACACCATATATTTT. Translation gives CASRTDSGNTIYF.

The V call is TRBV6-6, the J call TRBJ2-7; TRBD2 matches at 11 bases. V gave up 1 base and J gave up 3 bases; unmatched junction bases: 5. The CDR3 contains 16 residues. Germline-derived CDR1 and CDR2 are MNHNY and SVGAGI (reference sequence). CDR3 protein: CASSYLLAGEYYEQYF. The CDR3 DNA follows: TGTGCCAGCAGTTACTTACTAGCGGGAGAGTACTACGAGCAGTACTTC.

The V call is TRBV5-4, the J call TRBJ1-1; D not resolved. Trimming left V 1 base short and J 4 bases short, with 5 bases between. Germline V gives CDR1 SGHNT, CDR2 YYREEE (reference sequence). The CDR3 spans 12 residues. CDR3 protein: CASSLRTTEAFF. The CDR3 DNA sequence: TGTGCCAGCAGCTTGAGGACCACTGAAGCTTTCTTT.

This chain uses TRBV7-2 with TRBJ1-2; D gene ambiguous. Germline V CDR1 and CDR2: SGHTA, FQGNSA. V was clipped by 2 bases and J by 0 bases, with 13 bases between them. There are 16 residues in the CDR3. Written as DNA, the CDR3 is TGTGCCAGCAGCTTAAATCACAGAATCGCTAACTATGGCTACACCTTC. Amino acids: CASSLNHRIANYGYTF.

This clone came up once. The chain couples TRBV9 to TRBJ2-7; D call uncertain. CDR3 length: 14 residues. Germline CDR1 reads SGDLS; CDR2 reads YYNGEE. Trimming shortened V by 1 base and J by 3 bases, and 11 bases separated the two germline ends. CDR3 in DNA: TGTGCCAGCAGCGTAAGATCCGGCAGCTACGAGCAGTACTTC. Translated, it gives CASSVRSGSYEQYF.

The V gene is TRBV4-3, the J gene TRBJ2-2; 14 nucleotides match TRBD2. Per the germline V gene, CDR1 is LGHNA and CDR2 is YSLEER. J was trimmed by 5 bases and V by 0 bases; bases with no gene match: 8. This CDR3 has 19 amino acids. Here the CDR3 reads CASSQDRLGLAGVTGELFF. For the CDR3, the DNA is TGCGCCAGCAGCCAAGATCGTCTGGGACTAGCGGGAGTTACCGGGGAGCTGTTTTTT.

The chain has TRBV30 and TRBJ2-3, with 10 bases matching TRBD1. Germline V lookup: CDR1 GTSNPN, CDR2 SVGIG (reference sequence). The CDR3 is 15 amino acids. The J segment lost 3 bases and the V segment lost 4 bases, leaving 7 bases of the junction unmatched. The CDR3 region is CAWTMGTGATDTQYF. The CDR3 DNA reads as TGTGCCTGGACAATGGGGACAGGGGCGACAGATACGCAGTATTTT.

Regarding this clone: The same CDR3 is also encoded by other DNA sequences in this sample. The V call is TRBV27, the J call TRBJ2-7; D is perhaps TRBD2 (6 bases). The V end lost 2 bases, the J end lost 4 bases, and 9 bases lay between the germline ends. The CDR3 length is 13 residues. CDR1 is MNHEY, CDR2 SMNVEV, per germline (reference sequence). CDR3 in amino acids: CASSLVRGYEQYF. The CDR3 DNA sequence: TGTGCCAGCAGTTTAGTTCGGGGGTACGAGCAGTACTTC.